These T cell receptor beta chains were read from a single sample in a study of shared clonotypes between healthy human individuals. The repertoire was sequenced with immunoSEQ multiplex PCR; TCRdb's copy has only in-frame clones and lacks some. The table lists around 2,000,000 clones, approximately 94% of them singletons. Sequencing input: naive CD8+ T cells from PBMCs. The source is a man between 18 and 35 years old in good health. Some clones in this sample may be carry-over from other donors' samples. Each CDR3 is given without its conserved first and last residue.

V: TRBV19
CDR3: ATLDLQGSHEQY

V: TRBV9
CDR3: ASSEGPEQF

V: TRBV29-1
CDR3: STPGPFNTEAF

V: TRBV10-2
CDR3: ATEPGLAPSTDTQY

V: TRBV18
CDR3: ASSPPEGANVLT

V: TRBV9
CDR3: ASSVATSYGYT

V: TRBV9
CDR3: ASSESGTNYGYT

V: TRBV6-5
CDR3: ASSYSRTGYNEQF

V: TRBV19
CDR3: ASSIVRTDTQY

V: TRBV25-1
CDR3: ASSPGQLGADTEAF

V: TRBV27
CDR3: ASSPRNNYEQY

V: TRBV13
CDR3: ASSATREYEQY

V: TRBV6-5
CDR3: ASSYSVGRVTDTQY

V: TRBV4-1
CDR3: ASSQEGPAGRGDTQY

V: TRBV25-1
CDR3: ASSEFLRTGELF

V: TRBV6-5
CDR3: ASWGLAGGSGELF

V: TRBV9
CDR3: ASSVHGQGLQETQY

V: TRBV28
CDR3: ASSLPRVKDEQY